The 15 T cell receptor beta chains in this list originate from one sample, sequenced in a study of human T cells and chemical hapten exposure. TCRdb reprocessed the RACE reads with MiXCR, giving one entry per CDR3 protein. The table lists about 360,000 distinct CDR3 sequences, approximately 6.9% of them singletons, with 7% to 10% in the top ten. Stated time point: patch test 1, 2 weeks after DPC sensitization. Stated treatment: therapeutic diphenylcyclopropenone sensitization with weekly scalp DPC. The material was whole blood, obtained in connection with sensitization to the hapten diphenylcyclopropenone (DPC). The receptors here all came from a young woman with alopecia areata. Some clones in this sample may be carry-over from other donors' samples.

This clonotype appeared many times. The chain is built from TRBV7-9 and TRBJ1-3; weak D call: TRBD1 (5 bases). The CDR3 has 15 amino acids. The V gene lost 5 bases and the J gene lost 0 bases, with 11 bases spanning the gap. Looked up from germline, CDR1 is SEHNR and CDR2 is FQNEAQ (reference sequence). CDR3 amino acids: CASSAPGLSGNTIYF. The CDR3 coding sequence is TGTGCCAGCAGCGCACCGGGACTCTCTGGAAACACCATATATTTT.

The chain is built from TRBV4-2 and TRBJ1-1; D gene uncertain. CDR1 is LGHNA and CDR2 is YNFKEQ in the germline V gene. V was clipped by 1 base and J by 8 bases, with 8 bases between them. The CDR3 runs 12 residues. The CDR3 sequence: CASSQARLEAFF. CDR3 bases: TGTGCCAGCAGCCAAGCAAGGCTGGAAGCTTTCTTT.

This rearrangement joins TRBV4-3 to TRBJ1-6, with 7 positions matching TRBD1. Looked up from germline, CDR1 is LGHNA and CDR2 is YSLEER. Germline trimming cut 0 bases from V and 7 bases from J; bases unmatched to any gene: 6. The CDR3 contains 16 residues. CDR3 in DNA: TGCGCCAGCAGCCAAGAGGACAGGTGGTCGAATTCACCCCTCCACTTT. Translated: CASSQEDRWSNSPLHF.

The chain joins TRBV15 to TRBJ1-2; TRBD1 aligns across 7 bases. The CDR3 is made up of 17 amino acids. Germline V gives CDR1 LNHNV, CDR2 YYDKDF (reference sequence). The J segment lost 1 base and the V segment lost 1 base, leaving 9 bases of the junction unmatched. The CDR3 region is CATSRVRQGIFNYGYTF. The CDR3 DNA is TGTGCCACCAGCAGAGTGAGACAGGGAATTTTTAACTATGGCTACACCTTC.

The genes are TRBV7-8 and TRBJ2-7, with 9 bases fitting TRBD2. This CDR3 comprises 16 residues. With 5 bases clipped from V and 2 bases from J, the junction kept 10 bases outside the gene matches. Germline-derived CDR1 and CDR2 are SGHVS and FQNEAQ. For the CDR3, the DNA is TGTGCCAGCAGCCCCGGGAGCGGGGGGCCTACCTACGAGCAGTACTTC. It is translated as CASSPGSGGPTYEQYF.

This clonotype was observed a handful of times. The rearrangement links TRBV29-1 to TRBJ2-7; the match to TRBD1 covers 11 bases. Germline CDR1 and CDR2: SQVTM and ANQGSEA. The length of the CDR3 is 13 residues. V gave up 3 bases and J gave up 3 bases; unmatched junction bases: 1. Written as DNA, the CDR3 is TGCAGCGTTGAGGACAGGGGGCACTACGAGCAGTACTTC. As protein: CSVEDRGHYEQYF.

This clonotype was observed a few times. This chain links TRBV6-6 with TRBJ1-4; no clear D gene. Germline CDR1 is MNHNY and CDR2 is SVGAGI (reference sequence). This CDR3 comprises 13 residues. V dropped 2 bases and J dropped 3 bases, with 4 bases sitting between them. In DNA form, the CDR3 reads TGTGCCAGCAGTTACCGGGCTAATGAAAAACTGTTTTTT. This sequence encodes CASSYRANEKLFF.

The chain couples TRBV20-1 to TRBJ1-1; 8 bases are a match to TRBD1. The CDR3 totals 17 residues. The V and J ends lost 3 bases and 4 bases, in that order; junction bases with no gene match: 16. Germline V gene lookup returns CDR1 DFQATT and CDR2 SNEGSKA (reference sequence). Written as DNA, the CDR3 is TGCAGTGCTAGCAAGGCAGGGGGCGCCAGAAAAGGCACTGAAGCTTTCTTT. This codes for CSASKAGGARKGTEAFF.

The chain couples TRBV2 to TRBJ1-1; unclear D gene. The CDR3 sequence is 13 residues long. The V and J ends lost 1 base and 1 base respectively, with 4 bases between them. Germline V CDR1 and CDR2: SNHLY, FYNNEI. In nucleotides, the CDR3 is TGTGCCAGCAGTGAAGAGGGGAACACTGAAGCTTTCTTT. It translates to CASSEEGNTEAFF.

There are many counts of this clonotype. The chain is built from TRBV13 and TRBJ2-3, with D unclear. V was trimmed by 7 bases and J by 2 bases, leaving 10 bases between them. The CDR3 length is 13 residues. Per germline, CDR1 PRHDT and CDR2 FYEKMQ (reference sequence). CDR3 protein: CASNPSPTDTQYF. The CDR3 nucleotides are TGTGCCAGCAACCCGAGTCCCACAGATACGCAGTATTTT.

The sample holds a few counts of this clonotype. This chain joins TRBV7-2 and TRBJ1-3; D not resolved. The CDR3 extends over 15 amino acids. Trimming stripped 5 bases from V and 4 bases from J, with 15 bases between. Germline V gene data show CDR1 as SGHTA and CDR2 as FQGNSA. CDR3 sequence reads: CASSPKLSGGNTIYF. CDR3 coding DNA: TGTGCCAGCAGCCCAAAATTGTCTGGCGGAAACACCATATATTTT.

This clonotype occurred a few times. The genes are TRBV5-5 and TRBJ1-2; D is uncertain. Trimming took 0 bases from V and 3 from J, leaving 9 bases between them. The CDR3 sequence is 14 residues long. Germline assignment: CDR1 SGHKS and CDR2 YYEKEE (reference sequence). In DNA form, the CDR3 reads TGTGCCAGCAGCTTGGGGCCCGACGACTATGGCTACACCTTC. Residues: CASSLGPDDYGYTF. The variable domain in full, with the rest retrieved from reference TRBV5-5 and TRBJ1-2, is DAGVTQSPTHLIKTRGQQVTLRCSPISGHKSVSWYQQVLGQGPQFIFQYYEKEERGRGNFPDRFSARQFPNYSSELNVNALLLGDSALYLCASSLGPDDYGYTFGSGTRLTVV.

This clonotype was detected ten times or more. The chain joins TRBV5-1 to TRBJ2-6; 8 bases line up with TRBD1. CDR3 length: 18 amino acids. Germline V gene lookup returns CDR1 SGHRS and CDR2 YFSETQ. Trimming at V came to 3 bases and at J to 0 bases, leaving 8 bases not matched to a gene. This CDR3 reads CASSSAGTGNSGANVLTF. The DNA for the CDR3 is TGCGCCAGCAGCTCCGCCGGGACAGGCAACTCTGGGGCCAACGTCCTGACTTTC.

V usage is TRBV7-8 and J usage is TRBJ2-6, with 8 bases lining up with TRBD1. This CDR3 spans 20 amino acids. Trimming took 4 bases from V and 6 from J; bases not matched to a gene: 20. Germline lookup yields CDR1 SGHVS and CDR2 FQNEAQ. CDR3 sequence reads: CASSWGGQGEILMSANVLTF. In DNA, the CDR3 is TGTGCCAGCAGCTGGGGAGGACAGGGAGAAATTCTAATGTCGGCCAACGTCCTGACTTTC.

This chain connects TRBV12-3 or TRBV12-4 to TRBJ1-2; no definite D call. This CDR3 contains 15 residues. The V end was cut by 1 base, the J end by 3 bases, with 12 bases between. CDR3 region: CASSLEVLSDYGYTF. The CDR3, as DNA: TGTGCCAGCAGTTTAGAGGTCCTCTCGGACTATGGCTACACCTTC.